The TCR beta chain under discussion was sequenced for a study of blood T cell repertoires in COVID-19. About the research overall: Samples representing acute and convalescent COVID-19 were sourced from the United States, Italy and Spain. PBMCs, B-cell-depleted T cells, or T cells were the source of the cDNA or gDNA that made up the material.

Original data processing: Estimates of nucleated cell counts were drawn from the amplification of reference gene primers. The protocol was immunoSEQ multiplex PCR, while the TCRdb copy is restricted to in-frame clones and leaves out a portion. Clone size and the V and J calls come from that table; the DNA yielded D and trimming. The sample has some 110,000 clones; approximately 88% are singletons. Specimen: peripheral blood. This TCR was sampled from a woman in her 70s with acute or convalescent COVID-19.

The DNA for the CDR3 is TGTGCCAGCAGCTTGGTGGGAAGGGGAAGCACTGAAGCTTTCTTT. This translates into CASSLVGRGSTEAFF. The chain links TRBV5-4 to TRBJ1-1; D is possibly TRBD1 (5 bases). The V end was cut by 0 bases, the J end by 4 bases, with 13 bases between. Per the germline V gene, CDR1 is SGHNT and CDR2 is YYREEE (reference sequence). The CDR3 consists of 15 residues.